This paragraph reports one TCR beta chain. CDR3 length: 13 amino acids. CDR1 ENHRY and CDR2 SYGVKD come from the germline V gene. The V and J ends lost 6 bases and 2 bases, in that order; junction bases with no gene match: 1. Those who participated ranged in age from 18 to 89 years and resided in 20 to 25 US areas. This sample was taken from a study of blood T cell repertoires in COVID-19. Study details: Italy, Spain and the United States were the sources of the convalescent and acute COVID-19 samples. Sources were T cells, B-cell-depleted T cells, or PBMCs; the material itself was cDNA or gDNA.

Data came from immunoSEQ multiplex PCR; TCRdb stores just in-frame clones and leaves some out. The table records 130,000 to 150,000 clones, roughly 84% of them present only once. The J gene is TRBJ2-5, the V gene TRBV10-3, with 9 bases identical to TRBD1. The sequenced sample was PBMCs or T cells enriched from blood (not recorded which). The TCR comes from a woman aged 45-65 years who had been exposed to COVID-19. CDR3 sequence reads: CAISDRGQETQYF. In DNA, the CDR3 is TGTGCCATCAGCGACAGGGGGCAAGAGACCCAGTACTTC.